The 18 T cell receptor beta chains below come from one sample, sequenced in a study of control samples from healthy donors and cancer patients. Repertoires were generated with immunoSEQ multiplex PCR, while TCRdb's copy carries only in-frame clones and drops some. The sample has 150,000 to 190,000 clones, over 85% seen once. Input material: blood. The receptors stem from a man aged 45 to 65 in good health.

The chain employs TRBV7-8 and TRBJ2-7; TRBD2 agrees at 7 bases. J gave up 4 bases and V 4 bases, and 10 bases lay outside the gene matches. The CDR3 runs 15 residues. The V gene's germline CDR1 is SGHVS and CDR2 FQNEAQ. This chain's CDR3 is CASSSSRDGGYEQYF. The CDR3 DNA follows: TGTGCCAGCAGCTCATCCCGGGACGGGGGGTACGAGCAGTACTTC.

The V call is TRBV2, the J call TRBJ2-5; 10 bases line up with TRBD2. This CDR3 has 15 residues. Per germline, CDR1 SNHLY and CDR2 FYNNEI. The V segment lost 5 bases and the J segment 4 bases; nucleotides outside the gene matches: 7. CDR3 loop: CASSRASGSGETQYF. As DNA, the CDR3 is TGTGCCAGCAGTCGGGCTAGCGGGAGTGGAGAGACCCAGTACTTC.

The chain couples TRBV6-6 to TRBJ2-7, with 10 bases that match TRBD2. Germline values: CDR1 MNHNY, CDR2 SVGAGI (reference sequence). V lost 6 bases to trimming and J lost 2 bases; unmatched junction nucleotides: 7. This CDR3 has 15 amino acids. DNA of the CDR3: TGTGCCAGCAGAACGCCCGGGACTAGCGCCTACGAGCAGTACTTC. Translated: CASRTPGTSAYEQYF.

This chain uses TRBV6-1 with TRBJ2-1; 8 positions agree with TRBD2. This CDR3 region has 16 residues. Trimming took 0 bases from V and 7 from J; bases not matched to a gene: 8. Germline V gene sequence: CDR1 MNHNS, CDR2 SASEGT. The CDR3 coding sequence is TGTGCCAGCAGTGAAGCGCTTGTAGGCGGGAGGAATGAGCAGTTCTTC. It specifies CASSEALVGGRNEQFF.

V gene TRBV28 combines with J gene TRBJ2-1; possibly TRBD1 or TRBD2 for D (5 bases each). V shed 8 bases and J shed 6 bases, with 17 bases lying between them. Germline CDR1 MDHEN, CDR2 SYDVKM. The CDR3 has 14 amino acids. This CDR3 is CASPGKAGANEQFF. The CDR3 nucleotides are TGTGCCAGCCCGGGGAAGGCCGGGGCCAATGAGCAGTTCTTC.

The V call is TRBV30, the J call TRBJ2-2; TRBD1 agrees at 7 bases. The CDR3 loop spans 12 amino acids. CDR1 is GTSNPN and CDR2 is SVGIG in the germline V gene (reference sequence). J was trimmed by 7 bases and V by 5 bases; bases with no gene match: 4. Here the CDR3 reads CAWHRGVGELFF. The CDR3 DNA follows: TGTGCCTGGCACAGGGGTGTCGGGGAGCTGTTTTTT.

The chain is built from TRBV18 and TRBJ2-1, with D uncertain. CDR3 length: 13 residues. V lost 3 bases to trimming and J lost 8 bases, with 11 bases between them. Germline-derived CDR1 and CDR2 are KGHSH and LQKENI. CDR3 sequence (DNA): TGTGCCAGCTCACCCCGCCTAGACGATGAGCAGTTCTTC. Translation: CASSPRLDDEQFF.

In this sample, this clone turned up once. This chain joins TRBV5-1 and TRBJ2-5; the match to TRBD2 covers 12 bases. With V trimmed by 4 bases and J by 5 bases, 9 bases remained unmatched. Per germline, CDR1 SGHRS and CDR2 YFSETQ. The CDR3 covers 16 residues. CDR3 residues: CASSPTSGSVRETQYF. The CDR3 coding sequence is TGCGCCAGCAGCCCGACTAGCGGGAGTGTGAGGGAGACCCAGTACTTC.

J is TRBJ2-6 and V is TRBV9; D unresolved. CDR3 length: 17 amino acids. Germline V gene lookup returns CDR1 SGDLS and CDR2 YYNGEE. V was trimmed by 2 bases and J by 0 bases, leaving 12 bases between them. The CDR3 loop reads CASSVGRPSSGANVLTF. DNA for the CDR3: TGTGCCAGCAGCGTCGGCCGGCCTTCCTCTGGGGCCAACGTCCTGACTTTC.

This chain joins TRBV18 and TRBJ1-5; a possible D gene is TRBD1 (6 bases). Trimming took 0 bases from V and 3 from J, leaving 15 bases between them. The CDR3 is 17 amino acids. Germline CDR1 is KGHSH and CDR2 is LQKENI. The CDR3 region is CASSPPGATGNNQPQHF. The DNA for the CDR3 is TGTGCCAGCTCACCACCGGGGGCTACAGGAAACAATCAGCCCCAGCATTTT.

The CDR3 DNA follows: TGTGCCAGCAGCGCGACACCACCAGACAGGGGGGGCGGGGAGCTGTTTTTT. Translating gives CASSATPPDRGGGELFF. The chain employs TRBV11-2 and TRBJ2-2; TRBD1 agrees at 9 bases. The CDR3 is 17 residues long. V shed 5 bases, J shed 7 bases, and the junction held 14 bases outside the gene matches. Germline values: CDR1 SGHAT, CDR2 FQNNGV.

The chain joins TRBV19 to TRBJ1-5, with unresolved D. Trimming removed 2 bases at V and 0 bases at J, with 8 bases between. CDR1 is LNHDA, CDR2 SQIVND, per germline (reference sequence). The CDR3 covers 15 residues. CDR3 amino acids: CASSIKGSSNQPQHF. Written as DNA, the CDR3 is TGTGCCAGTAGTATAAAGGGCAGTAGCAATCAGCCCCAGCATTTT.

The chain links TRBV11-2 to TRBJ2-7, with D perhaps TRBD1 (5 bases). Per the germline V gene, CDR1 is SGHAT and CDR2 is FQNNGV. This CDR3 region has 16 residues. V gave up 1 base and J gave up 5 bases, with 18 bases separating them. CDR3 residues: CASSLGKGNNWDEQYF. CDR3 nucleotide sequence: TGTGCCAGCAGCTTAGGGAAGGGGAACAATTGGGACGAGCAGTACTTC.

The chain combines TRBV19 with TRBJ2-5; 8 nucleotides agree with TRBD1. Germline V gene data show CDR1 as LNHDA and CDR2 as SQIVND (reference sequence). V was pared by 6 bases and J by 4 bases, with 7 bases of the junction left unmatched. The CDR3 contains 14 residues. The CDR3 protein is CASRGQGAGETQYF. DNA for the CDR3: TGTGCCAGTAGGGGGCAGGGGGCCGGAGAGACCCAGTACTTC.

Here the CDR3 DNA reads TGTGCCAGCAGCCCGGGACTGATCACAGATACGCAGTATTTT. Translated, it gives CASSPGLITDTQYF. V gene TRBV6-4 combines with J gene TRBJ2-3; a weak D match, TRBD2 (6 bases). Germline V gene sequence: CDR1 MRHNA, CDR2 SNTAGT. The V and J ends lost 6 bases and 2 bases respectively, with 12 bases between them. This CDR3 has 14 amino acids.

DNA of the CDR3: TGTGCCAGCAGCTTAGATAGGGTGGGAGCAGGGGGCAATGAGCAGTTCTTC. As protein: CASSLDRVGAGGNEQFF. The V gene is TRBV11-3, the J gene TRBJ2-1, with 7 nucleotides matching TRBD1. Germline CDR1 SGHNT, CDR2 YENEEA. V was clipped by 0 bases and J by 6 bases; unmatched bases: 11. This CDR3 contains 17 residues.

This clone was picked up one time. This chain joins TRBV6-4 and TRBJ2-1; the match to TRBD2 covers 8 bases. Germline assignment: CDR1 MRHNA and CDR2 SNTAGT. This CDR3 contains 15 residues. V dropped 2 bases and J dropped 6; count of bases not matched to a gene: 6. CDR3 DNA sequence: TGTGCCAGCAGTGACCCGGGACTAGGTCTCAATGAGCAGTTCTTC. Its protein is CASSDPGLGLNEQFF.

The J gene is TRBJ1-2, the V gene TRBV2; 7 bases map to TRBD1. The CDR3 sequence is 17 residues long. Germline CDR1 SNHLY, CDR2 FYNNEI. The V gene end was trimmed by 5 bases and the J gene end by 2 bases; junction bases not matched to a gene: 14. The CDR3 loop reads CASSRRDSVNSNYGYTF. The CDR3 DNA sequence: TGTGCCAGCAGTAGGCGGGACAGTGTAAACTCCAACTATGGCTACACCTTC.